A single sample is the source of the 21 T cell receptor beta chains below, sequenced in a study of HIV-infected patients and healthy controls. Reverse transcription used 450 to 650 ng RNA and constant-region primers for alpha and beta. Alpha and beta chain libraries were made separately by chain-specific third strand synthesis with multiplexing indices. TCRdb itself ran the 5' RACE reads through MiXCR, one entry per CDR3 protein. Of about 18,000 distinct CDR3 sequences in the sample, approximately 9.5% are singletons; the top ten hold 6% to 7%. No cell fractionation was done, so the repertoire covers all unsorted peripheral blood T cells. What was sequenced was blood. These receptors all stem from an adult in good health.

There are many counts of this clonotype. J is TRBJ1-6 and V is TRBV6-5; the D gene is possibly TRBD1 (5 bases). The V and J ends lost 5 bases and 7 bases respectively, with 18 bases between them. This CDR3 has 16 residues. Germline V gene data show CDR1 as MNHEY and CDR2 as SVGAGI. The CDR3 loop is CASSNRIRGINSPLHF. As DNA, the CDR3 is TGTGCCAGCAGTAATCGGATAAGGGGAATAAATTCACCCCTCCACTTT.

By share of the sample, this clonotype is medium-sized. The V and J genes are TRBV5-1 and TRBJ2-4; 9 bases fit TRBD1. There are 19 residues in the CDR3. The germline gives CDR1 SGHRS, CDR2 YFSETQ. V was clipped by 4 bases and J by 0 bases; unmatched bases: 14. The CDR3 nucleotides read TGCGCCAGCAGCAACCCGGGACAGGGACCTCCGCTAGCCAAAAACATTCAGTACTTC. As protein: CASSNPGQGPPLAKNIQYF.

This clonotype was seen only a few times. The chain carries TRBV19 and TRBJ2-3; D not resolved. V was trimmed by 2 bases and J by 3 bases, leaving 9 bases between them. Germline V gene lookup returns CDR1 LNHDA and CDR2 SQIVND (reference sequence). This CDR3 has 14 amino acids. The CDR3 sequence is CASSISGKTDTQYF. In DNA form, the CDR3 reads TGTGCCAGTAGTATAAGTGGGAAGACAGATACGCAGTATTTT.

This clonotype has ten or more counts. J is TRBJ2-1 and V is TRBV2, with TRBD1 as a possible D gene (6 bases). Trimming cost V 7 bases and J 7 bases, with 17 bases left between them. Germline V gene data show CDR1 as SNHLY and CDR2 as FYNNEI. This CDR3 comprises 14 residues. CDR3 sequence: CASKVQGQGNEQFF. The CDR3, as DNA: TGTGCCAGCAAAGTACAGGGTCAAGGGAATGAGCAGTTCTTC.

This clonotype was counted many times. The rearrangement joins TRBV7-2 to TRBJ2-1, with a tentative D call TRBD1 (6 bases). The V end was cut by 3 bases, the J end by 8 bases, with 11 bases between. This CDR3 is 13 amino acids long. Germline loops: CDR1 SGHTA, CDR2 FQGNSA. The CDR3 DNA sequence: TGTGCCAGCAGCTTGAGGGCAGGGGATGAGCAGTTCTTC. Amino acid sequence: CASSLRAGDEQFF.

This clonotype was picked up many times. The chain carries TRBV6-5 and TRBJ2-1; TRBD1 aligns across 10 bases. Germline CDR1 reads MNHEY; CDR2 reads SVGAGI. V gave up 2 bases and J gave up 4 bases; unmatched junction bases: 11. This CDR3 spans 18 amino acids. The CDR3 DNA is TGTGCCAGCAGTTACCTATACTCAGCGGGACAGGGGTACAATGAGCAGTTCTTC. It encodes CASSYLYSAGQGYNEQFF.

This clonotype was seen repeatedly, ten times or more. The V and J genes are TRBV9 and TRBJ2-1; D uncertain. This CDR3 is built from 11 residues. The germline CDR1 and CDR2 sequences are SGDLS and YYNGEE. V shed 2 bases and J shed 3 bases, with 0 bases lying between them. CDR3 region: CASSVYNEQFF. The CDR3 region has the DNA TGTGCCAGCAGCGTCTACAATGAGCAGTTCTTC.

This clonotype is deemed medium-sized (0.01 to 0.1%). The chain couples TRBV6-5 to TRBJ2-5; 8 nucleotides agree with TRBD1. Germline trimming cut 5 bases from V and 5 bases from J; bases unmatched to any gene: 13. This CDR3 comprises 16 residues. CDR1 and CDR2 (germline): MNHEY, SVGAGI. The CDR3: CASSGPRTGTGETQYF. The CDR3 bases are TGTGCCAGCAGTGGCCCACGGACAGGGACCGGGGAGACCCAGTACTTC.

This clonotype has ten or more counts. The chain carries TRBV24-1 and TRBJ2-2; D call uncertain. Germline lookup yields CDR1 KGHDR and CDR2 SFDVKD. CDR3 length: 14 residues. Trimming removed 2 bases from V and 6 bases from J, with 9 bases in between. The CDR3 coding sequence is TGTGCCACCAGTGATTCCCTGTTCGCCGGGGAGCTGTTTTTT. Protein sequence: CATSDSLFAGELFF.

This clonotype occurred many times. The chain is built from TRBV4-1 and TRBJ1-1, with D tentatively TRBD1 (6 bases). Germline V gene lookup returns CDR1 MGHRA and CDR2 YSYEKL. Trimming cost V 4 bases and J 2 bases, with 8 bases left between them. The CDR3 runs to 13 residues. CDR3 loop: CASSPGVNTEAFF. The CDR3 nucleotides are TGCGCCAGCAGCCCAGGGGTCAACACTGAAGCTTTCTTT.

This clonotype is medium-sized. The chain recombines TRBV7-9 with TRBJ2-1; 9 nucleotides agree with TRBD2. The germline V gene encodes CDR1 SEHNR and CDR2 FQNEAQ (reference sequence). The junction had 5 bases not matched to a gene; V was cut back by 5 bases and J by 0 bases. CDR3 size: 16 residues. Written as DNA, the CDR3 is TGTGCCAGCAGCCCAACGCGGGGGGGCTCCTACAATGAGCAGTTCTTC. This codes for CASSPTRGGSYNEQFF.

This clonotype was detected ten times or more. J is TRBJ2-2 and V is TRBV12-3 or TRBV12-4; D not resolved. V was pared by 7 bases and J by 4 bases, with 22 bases between. CDR3 length: 17 amino acids. CDR3 DNA: TGTGCCAGCACCCCGGTCTATGTGCGGCAGAGCACCGGGGAGCTGTTTTTT. Protein sequence: CASTPVYVRQSTGELFF.

This clonotype ranks as medium-sized. J is TRBJ2-3 and V is TRBV12-3 or TRBV12-4; tentative D call: TRBD1 (5 bases). V was shortened by 2 bases and J by 8 bases, with 11 bases between the two germline ends. This CDR3 has 13 amino acids. The DNA of the CDR3 is TGTGCCAGCAGTTTATCTACTGGGGCTACGCAGTATTTT. It encodes CASSLSTGATQYF.

This clonotype counts as medium-sized. The chain links TRBV3-1 to TRBJ2-2; D is perhaps TRBD2 (5 bases). Germline V gene data show CDR1 as LGHDT and CDR2 as YNNKEL (reference sequence). With 2 bases removed from V and 7 bases from J, the gap between germline ends came to 8 bases. There are 13 residues in the CDR3. The CDR3 loop is CASSQYRGGELFF. CDR3 sequence (DNA): TGTGCCAGCAGCCAATACCGGGGCGGGGAGCTGTTTTTT.

This clonotype is termed medium-sized. The gene calls are TRBV20-1 and TRBJ2-7, with 9 bases matching TRBD2. CDR1 DFQATT and CDR2 SNEGSKA come from the germline V gene (reference sequence). The V gene end was trimmed by 3 bases and the J gene end by 6 bases; junction bases not matched to a gene: 9. The CDR3 runs to 14 residues. The CDR3 sequence is CSASHASGTGEQYF. The CDR3 nucleotides read TGCAGTGCTAGCCATGCTAGCGGGACGGGCGAGCAGTACTTC.

The chain combines TRBV7-2 with TRBJ2-3, with TRBD2 matching 11 bases. This CDR3 contains 17 residues. Per the germline V gene, CDR1 is SGHTA and CDR2 is FQGNSA. The J segment lost 4 bases and the V segment lost 1 base, leaving 7 bases of the junction unmatched. CDR3 amino acids: CASSLVGIAGGADTQYF. In nucleotides, the CDR3 is TGTGCCAGCAGCTTAGTCGGGATAGCGGGAGGGGCAGATACGCAGTATTTT.

This clonotype was detected many times. The chain joins TRBV4-1 to TRBJ1-4; the match to TRBD1 covers 9 bases. The CDR3 runs to 15 residues. Germline V CDR1 and CDR2: MGHRA, YSYEKL. The V and J ends lost 2 bases and 4 bases, in that order; junction bases with no gene match: 2. This CDR3 is CASSQTGQGNEKLFF. In DNA form, the CDR3 reads TGCGCCAGCAGCCAAACGGGACAGGGTAATGAAAAACTGTTTTTT.

This clonotype showed up many times. The J gene is TRBJ2-2, the V gene TRBV6-5; D is ambiguous. The germline CDR1 and CDR2 sequences are MNHEY and SVGAGI. This CDR3 contains 15 residues. Trimming cost V 7 bases and J 1 base, with 13 bases left between them. The DNA for the CDR3 is TGTGCCAGCACCTCGCCCGTTCGGAACACCGGGGAGCTGTTTTTT. Amino acids: CASTSPVRNTGELFF.

The J gene is TRBJ1-1, the V gene TRBV2, with a weak D call TRBD1 (5 bases). The CDR3 has 16 amino acids. CDR1 SNHLY and CDR2 FYNNEI come from the germline V gene. The V end was cut by 6 bases, the J end by 3 bases, with 20 bases between. The CDR3 region is CASRLAGMVGYTEAFF. The CDR3 DNA is TGTGCCAGCAGACTGGCAGGGATGGTCGGGTACACTGAAGCTTTCTTT.

In its sample, this clonotype was seen a few times. This chain connects TRBV15 to TRBJ2-7; possibly TRBD2 for D (6 bases). The CDR3 is 15 residues long. The germline gives CDR1 LNHNV, CDR2 YYDKDF (reference sequence). The germline V and J ends were trimmed by 5 bases and 6 bases, with 20 bases remaining between them. CDR3 coding DNA: TGTGCCACCAGCGGGGGAGGCCAGGGCCGCAGCGAGCAGTACTTC. Its translation: CATSGGGQGRSEQYF.

This clonotype was counted ten times or more. V and J are TRBV25-1 and TRBJ2-5; 8 bases line up with TRBD2. The CDR3 consists of 15 residues. Germline-derived CDR1 and CDR2 are MGHDK and SYGVNS. J was trimmed by 3 bases and V by 3 bases; bases with no gene match: 6. The CDR3 loop reads CASSEWREVEETQYF. In DNA, the CDR3 is TGTGCCAGCAGTGAGTGGCGGGAGGTTGAAGAGACCCAGTACTTC. The whole variable domain, filled in from reference TRBV25-1 and TRBJ2-5, reads EADIYQTPRYLVIGTGKKITLECSQTMGHDKMYWYQQDPGMELHLIHYSYGVNSTEKGDLSSESTVSRIRTEHFPLTLESARPSHTSQYLCASSEWREVEETQYFGPGTRLLVL.